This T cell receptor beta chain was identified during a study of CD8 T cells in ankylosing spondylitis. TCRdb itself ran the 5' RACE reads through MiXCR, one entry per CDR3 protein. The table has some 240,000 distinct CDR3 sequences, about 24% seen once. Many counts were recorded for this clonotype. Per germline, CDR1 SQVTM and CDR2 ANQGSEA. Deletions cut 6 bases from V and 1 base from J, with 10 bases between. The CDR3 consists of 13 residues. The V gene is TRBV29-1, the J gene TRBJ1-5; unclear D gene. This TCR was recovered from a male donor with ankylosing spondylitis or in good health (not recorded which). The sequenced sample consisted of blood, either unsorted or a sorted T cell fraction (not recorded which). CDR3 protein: CSVSSESNQPQHF. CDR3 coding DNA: TGCAGCGTCTCATCCGAGAGCAATCAGCCCCAGCATTTT.